This TCR beta chain was sequenced during a study of cytomegalovirus exposure and HLA in healthy donors. Clones were sequenced by immunoSEQ multiplex PCR, and TCRdb holds only the in-frame ones, with some missing. In the table there are tens of thousands of clones, 70% to 90% of which are singletons. The J segment lost 5 bases and the V segment lost 6 bases, leaving 8 bases of the junction unmatched. Looked up from germline, CDR1 is WNHNN and CDR2 is SYGVQD (reference sequence). This CDR3 is built from 14 residues. Material for sequencing was PBMCs. The receptor was derived from a woman under 30 in good health and CMV-seropositive. The chain uses TRBV10-1 and TRBJ2-7, with 9 positions matching TRBD1. The CDR3 sequence is CASSARDRDHEQYF. CDR3 DNA: TGCGCCAGCAGCGCCCGGGACAGGGACCACGAGCAGTACTTC.